The sequence of this T cell receptor (beta chain) was determined in a study of T cell responses to AZD1222 COVID-19 vaccine. Study-wide findings and caveats: CD4 TCRs linked to vaccination spanned spike, dominating at 160-218 and 743-854. Of spike-specific TCRs, nearly half reportedly target regions left unmutated in variants.

This CDR3 is built from 15 residues. The germline V gene has CDR1 SGHRS and CDR2 YFSETQ. The V and J ends lost 0 bases and 6 bases respectively, with 15 bases between them. As to this clone: The antigen remains undetermined.

Only in-frame clones appear in the TCRdb table, and some are missing; sequencing was by immunoSEQ multiplex PCR. The data show around 170,000 clones, under 95% seen once. The sequence was collected from an adult in good health. The specimen comprised peripheral blood, sampled on day 0 of AZD1222 vaccination. This chain links TRBV5-1 with TRBJ1-2; D might be TRBD1 (5 bases). The CDR3 DNA is TGCGCCAGCAGCTTGGGGACATTAGTATCGGATGGCTACACCTTC. This sequence encodes CASSLGTLVSDGYTF.